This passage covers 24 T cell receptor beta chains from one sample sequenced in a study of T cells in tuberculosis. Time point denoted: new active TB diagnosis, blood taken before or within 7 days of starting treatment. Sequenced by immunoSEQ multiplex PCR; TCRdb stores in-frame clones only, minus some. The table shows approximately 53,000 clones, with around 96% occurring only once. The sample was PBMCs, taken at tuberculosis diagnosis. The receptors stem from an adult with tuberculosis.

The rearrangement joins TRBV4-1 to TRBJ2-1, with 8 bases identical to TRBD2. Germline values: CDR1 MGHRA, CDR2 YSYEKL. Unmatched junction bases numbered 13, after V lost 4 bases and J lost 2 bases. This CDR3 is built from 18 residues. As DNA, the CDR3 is TGCGCCAGCAGCCCTCATACCTCAGCTAGCGGGCCCTACAATGAGCAGTTCTTC. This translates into CASSPHTSASGPYNEQFF.

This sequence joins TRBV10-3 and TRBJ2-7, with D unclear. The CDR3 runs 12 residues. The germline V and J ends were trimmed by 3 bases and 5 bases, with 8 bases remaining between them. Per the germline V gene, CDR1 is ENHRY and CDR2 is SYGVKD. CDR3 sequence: CAISEDLHEQYF. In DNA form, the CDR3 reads TGTGCCATCAGTGAAGATCTACACGAGCAGTACTTC.

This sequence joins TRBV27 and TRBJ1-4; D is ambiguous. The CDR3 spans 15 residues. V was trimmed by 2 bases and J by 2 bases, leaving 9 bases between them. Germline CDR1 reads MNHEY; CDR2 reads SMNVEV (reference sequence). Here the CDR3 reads CASSLTVSTNEKLFF. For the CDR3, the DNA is TGTGCCAGCAGTTTAACGGTATCTACTAATGAAAAACTGTTTTTT.

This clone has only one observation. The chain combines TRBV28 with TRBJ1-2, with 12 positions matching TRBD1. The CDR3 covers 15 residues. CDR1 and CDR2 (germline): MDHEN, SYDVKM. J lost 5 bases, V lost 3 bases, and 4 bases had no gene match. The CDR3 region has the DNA TGTGCCAGCAGTTTCGGGACAGGGGGCGGGTATGGCTACACCTTC. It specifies CASSFGTGGGYGYTF.

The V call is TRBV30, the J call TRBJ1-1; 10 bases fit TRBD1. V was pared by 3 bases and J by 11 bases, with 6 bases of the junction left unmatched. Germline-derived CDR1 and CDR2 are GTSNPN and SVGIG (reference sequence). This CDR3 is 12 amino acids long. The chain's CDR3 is CAWRGQGTVAFF. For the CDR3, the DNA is TGTGCCTGGAGGGGACAGGGGACGGTGGCTTTCTTT.

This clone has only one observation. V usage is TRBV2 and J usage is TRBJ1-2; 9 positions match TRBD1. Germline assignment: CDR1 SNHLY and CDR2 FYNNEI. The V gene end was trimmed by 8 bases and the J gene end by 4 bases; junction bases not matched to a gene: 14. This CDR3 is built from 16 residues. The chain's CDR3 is CASSILRDRVSYGYTF. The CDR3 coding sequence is TGTGCCAGCTCAATTCTCCGGGACAGGGTTAGCTATGGCTACACCTTC.

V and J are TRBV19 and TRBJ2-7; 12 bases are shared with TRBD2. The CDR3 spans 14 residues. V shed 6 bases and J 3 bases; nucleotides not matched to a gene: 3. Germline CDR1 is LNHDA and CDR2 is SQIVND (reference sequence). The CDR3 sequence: CASSGLAGFYEQYF. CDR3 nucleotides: TGTGCCAGTAGCGGACTAGCGGGATTCTACGAGCAGTACTTC.

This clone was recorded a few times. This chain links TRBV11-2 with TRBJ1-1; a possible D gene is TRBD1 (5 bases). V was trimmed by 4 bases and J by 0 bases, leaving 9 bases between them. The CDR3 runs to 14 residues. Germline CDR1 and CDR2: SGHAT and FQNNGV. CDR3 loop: CASSSGVLNTEAFF. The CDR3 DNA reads TGTGCCAGCAGCTCGGGGGTCTTGAACACTGAAGCTTTCTTT.

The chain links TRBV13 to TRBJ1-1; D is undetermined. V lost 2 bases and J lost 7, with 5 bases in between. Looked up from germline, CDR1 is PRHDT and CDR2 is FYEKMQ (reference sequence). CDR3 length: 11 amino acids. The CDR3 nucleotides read TGTGCCAGCAGCTTACAGTTTGAAGCTTTCTTT. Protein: CASSLQFEAFF.

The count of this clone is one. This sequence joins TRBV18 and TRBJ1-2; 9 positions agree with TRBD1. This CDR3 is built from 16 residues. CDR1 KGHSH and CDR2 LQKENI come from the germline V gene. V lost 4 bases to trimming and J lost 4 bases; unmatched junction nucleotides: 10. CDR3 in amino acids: CASSLKGTGSSYGYTF. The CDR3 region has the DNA TGTGCCAGCTCACTCAAGGGGACAGGGTCTTCCTATGGCTACACCTTC.

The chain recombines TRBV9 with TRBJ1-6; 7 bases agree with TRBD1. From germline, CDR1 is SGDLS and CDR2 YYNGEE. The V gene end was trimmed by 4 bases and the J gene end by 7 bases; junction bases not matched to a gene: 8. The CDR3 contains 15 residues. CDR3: CASSPSDRDNSPLHF. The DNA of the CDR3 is TGTGCCAGCAGCCCCTCCGACAGGGACAATTCACCCCTCCACTTT. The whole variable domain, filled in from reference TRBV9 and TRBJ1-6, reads DSGVTQTPKHLITATGQRVTLRCSPRSGDLSVYWYQQSLDQGLQFLIQYYNGEERAKGNILERFSAQQFPDLHSELNLSSLELGDSALYFCASSPSDRDNSPLHFGNGTRLTVT.

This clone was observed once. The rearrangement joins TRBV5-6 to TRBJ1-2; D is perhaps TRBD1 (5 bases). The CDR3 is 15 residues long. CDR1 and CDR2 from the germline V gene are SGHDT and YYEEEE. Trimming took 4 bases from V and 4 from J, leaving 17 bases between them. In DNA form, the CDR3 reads TGTGCCAGCAGCCATATGGGAAGGGGTTCCTATGGCTACACCTTC. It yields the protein CASSHMGRGSYGYTF.

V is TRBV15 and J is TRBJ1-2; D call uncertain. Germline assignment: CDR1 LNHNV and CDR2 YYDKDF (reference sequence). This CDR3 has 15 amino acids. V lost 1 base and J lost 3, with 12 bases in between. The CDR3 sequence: CATSRGGVGDYGYTF. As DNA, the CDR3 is TGTGCCACCAGCAGAGGGGGAGTTGGCGACTATGGCTACACCTTC.

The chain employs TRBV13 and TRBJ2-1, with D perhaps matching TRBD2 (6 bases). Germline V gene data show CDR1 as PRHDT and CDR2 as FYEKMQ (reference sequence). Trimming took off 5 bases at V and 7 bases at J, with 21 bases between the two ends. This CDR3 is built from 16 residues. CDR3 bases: TGTGCCAGCAGCCCGATCGGAGGGGTGCAAAGGAATGAGCAGTTCTTC. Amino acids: CASSPIGGVQRNEQFF.

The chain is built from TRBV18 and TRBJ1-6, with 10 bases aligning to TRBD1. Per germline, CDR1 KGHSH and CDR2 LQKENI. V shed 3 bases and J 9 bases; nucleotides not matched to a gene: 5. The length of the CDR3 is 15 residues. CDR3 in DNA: TGTGCCAGCTCACCCGCGACAGGGGGCAGTTCACCCCTCCACTTT. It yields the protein CASSPATGGSSPLHF. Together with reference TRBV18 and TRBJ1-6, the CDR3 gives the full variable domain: NAGVMQNPRHLVRRRGQEARLRCSPMKGHSHVYWYRQLPEEGLKFMVYLQKENIIDESGMPKERFSAEFPKEGPSILRIQQVVRGDSAAYFCASSPATGGSSPLHFGNGTRLTVT.

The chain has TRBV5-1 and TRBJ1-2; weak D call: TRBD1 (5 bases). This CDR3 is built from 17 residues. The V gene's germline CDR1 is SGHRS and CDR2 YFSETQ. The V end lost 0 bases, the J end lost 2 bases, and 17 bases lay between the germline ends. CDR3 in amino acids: CASSLAVGSGLNYGYTF. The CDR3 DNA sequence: TGCGCCAGCAGCTTGGCGGTTGGCTCAGGGCTAAACTATGGCTACACCTTC.

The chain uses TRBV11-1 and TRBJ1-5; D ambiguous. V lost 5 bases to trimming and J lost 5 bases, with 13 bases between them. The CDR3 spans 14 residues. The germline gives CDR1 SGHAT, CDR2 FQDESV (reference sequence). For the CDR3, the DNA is TGTGCCAGCAGCCATAGCGCAGAGGATCAGCCCCAGCATTTT. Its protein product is CASSHSAEDQPQHF.

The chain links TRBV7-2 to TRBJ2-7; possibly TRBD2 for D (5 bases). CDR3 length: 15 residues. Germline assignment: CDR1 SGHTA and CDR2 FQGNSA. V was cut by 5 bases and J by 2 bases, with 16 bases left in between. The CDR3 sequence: CASSPFWEQTYEQYF. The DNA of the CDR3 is TGTGCCAGCAGCCCTTTTTGGGAGCAGACCTACGAGCAGTACTTC. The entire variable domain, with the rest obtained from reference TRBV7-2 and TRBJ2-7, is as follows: GAGVSQSPSNKVTEKGKDVELRCDPISGHTALYWYRQSLGQGLEFLIYFQGNSAPDKSGLPSDRFSAERTGGSVSTLTIQRTQQEDSAVYLCASSPFWEQTYEQYFGPGTRLTVT.

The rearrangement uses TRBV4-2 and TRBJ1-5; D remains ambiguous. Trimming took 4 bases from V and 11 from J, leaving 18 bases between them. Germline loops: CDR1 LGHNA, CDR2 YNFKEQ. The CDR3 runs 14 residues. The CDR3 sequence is CASSPEDKLRAQHF. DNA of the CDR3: TGTGCCAGCAGCCCAGAAGACAAGCTTCGAGCCCAGCATTTT.

The CDR3, as DNA: TGTGCCAGCAGCTTGATCGGGCAGAGGGCAGCAGATACGCAGTATTTT. Translating it yields CASSLIGQRAADTQYF. The chain carries TRBV5-4 and TRBJ2-3; TRBD2 is a possible D gene (5 bases). CDR3 length: 16 amino acids. V was shortened by 1 base and J by 4 bases, with 16 bases between the two germline ends. Looked up from germline, CDR1 is SGHNT and CDR2 is YYREEE (reference sequence).

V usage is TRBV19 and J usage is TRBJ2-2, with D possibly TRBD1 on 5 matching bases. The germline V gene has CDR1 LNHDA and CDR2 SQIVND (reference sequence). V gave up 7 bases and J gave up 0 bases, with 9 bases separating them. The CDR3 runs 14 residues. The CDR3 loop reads CASIETANTGELFF. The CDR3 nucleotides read TGTGCCAGTATCGAGACAGCGAACACCGGGGAGCTGTTTTTT.

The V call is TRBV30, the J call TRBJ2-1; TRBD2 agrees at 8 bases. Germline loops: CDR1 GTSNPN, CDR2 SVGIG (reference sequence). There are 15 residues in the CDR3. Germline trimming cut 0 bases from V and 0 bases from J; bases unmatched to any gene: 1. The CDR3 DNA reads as TGTGCCTGGAGTGTGGGGACTAGCTCCTACAATGAGCAGTTCTTC. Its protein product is CAWSVGTSSYNEQFF.

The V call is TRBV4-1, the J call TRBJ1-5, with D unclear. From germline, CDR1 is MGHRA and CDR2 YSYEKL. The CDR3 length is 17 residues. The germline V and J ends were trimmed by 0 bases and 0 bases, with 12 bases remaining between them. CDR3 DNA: TGCGCCAGCAGCCAAGAAACCAGGCCTAATAGCAATCAGCCCCAGCATTTT. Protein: CASSQETRPNSNQPQHF.

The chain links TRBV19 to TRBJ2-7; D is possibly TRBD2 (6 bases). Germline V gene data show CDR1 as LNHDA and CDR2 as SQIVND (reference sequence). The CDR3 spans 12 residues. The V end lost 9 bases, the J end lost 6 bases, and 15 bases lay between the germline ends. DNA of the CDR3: TGTGCCAGCCGGGGAGGCGGAGGCGAGCAGTACTTC. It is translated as CASRGGGGEQYF.